This T cell receptor (beta chain) was sequenced for a study of blood T cell repertoires in COVID-19. Germline values: CDR1 MNHEY, CDR2 SVGAGI. V was cut by 5 bases and J by 6 bases, with 14 bases left in between. There are 14 residues in the CDR3. Clones were sequenced by immunoSEQ multiplex PCR, and TCRdb holds only the in-frame ones, with some missing. This sample has 150,000 to 200,000 clones, with 87% found just once. This clone has only a few counts. V usage is TRBV6-5 and J usage is TRBJ2-1; possibly TRBD1 for D (6 bases). Sequencing used PBMCs or T cells enriched from blood (not recorded which). This TCR derives from a woman aged 45-65 years who had recovered from COVID-19. CDR3 bases: TGTGCCAGCAGTATAGAGGACAGCTCCAATGAGCAGTTCTTC. This translates into CASSIEDSSNEQFF.